These 30 T cell receptor beta chains originate from one sample sequenced in a study of cytotoxic CD8 clonotypes in ibrutinib-treated CLL. Sequencing was performed with immunoSEQ multiplex PCR; in TCRdb, only in-frame clones are kept and a portion is missing. The repertoire has more than 9,000 clones, about 59% of them found once; the top ten carry around 25%. The specimen comprised PBMCs, sampled before ibrutinib treatment. These receptors all stem from a human donor with chronic lymphocytic leukemia.

A few counts support this clone. The gene calls are TRBV12-1 and TRBJ1-5; the D call TRBD1 from the table was never checked on the DNA. TRBV12-1 is annotated as a pseudogene. This CDR3 spans 14 amino acids. CDR3 amino acids: CASSAQGSNQPQHF. The CDR3 nucleotides read TGTGCCAGCAGCGCACAGGGTAGCAATCAGCCCCAGCATTTT.

The rearrangement uses TRBV18 and TRBJ2-7; perhaps D is TRBD1 or TRBD2 (5 bases each). The germline V gene encodes CDR1 KGHSH and CDR2 LQKENI. With 2 bases removed from V and 4 bases from J, the gap between germline ends came to 9 bases. The CDR3 is 13 residues long. In DNA form, the CDR3 reads TGTGCCAGCTCACCAAAGGGACCTTACGAGCAGTACTTC. Translated, it gives CASSPKGPYEQYF.

V usage is TRBV7-9 and J usage is TRBJ1-5; a possible D gene is TRBD1 (5 bases). Looked up from germline, CDR1 is SEHNR and CDR2 is FQNEAQ (reference sequence). CDR3 length: 17 residues. V dropped 5 bases and J dropped 1 base, with 18 bases sitting between them. CDR3 region: CASSVGVSALSNQPQHF. The CDR3 coding sequence is TGTGCCAGCAGCGTAGGGGTAAGCGCTTTGAGCAATCAGCCCCAGCATTTT.

This clone was detected only a few times. This chain joins TRBV9 and TRBJ1-1; a weak D match, TRBD1 (5 bases). V dropped 3 bases and J dropped 0 bases, with 15 bases sitting between them. Germline V gene data show CDR1 as SGDLS and CDR2 as YYNGEE. The CDR3 consists of 16 residues. This CDR3 is CASSAGVGLMNTEAFF. CDR3 nucleotide sequence: TGTGCCAGCAGCGCGGGGGTCGGCCTAATGAACACTGAAGCTTTCTTT.

This clone was observed a handful of times. This chain links TRBV11-3 with TRBJ2-7; TRBD1 matches at 7 bases. The CDR3 covers 14 residues. V was pared by 5 bases and J by 1 base, with 5 bases of the junction left unmatched. CDR1 and CDR2 (germline): SGHNT, YENEEA. The CDR3 coding sequence is TGTGCCAGCAGCCCCAGACAGGGATCCTACGAGCAGTACTTC. Amino acids: CASSPRQGSYEQYF.

As DNA, the CDR3 is TGTGCCAGCAGCGCCTCCGGGACAGGAACCGGGGAGCTGTTTTTT. Protein product: CASSASGTGTGELFF. This chain uses TRBV7-3 with TRBJ2-2; 8 nucleotides agree with TRBD1. Germline CDR1 is SGHTA and CDR2 is FQGTGA. V dropped 5 bases and J dropped 5; count of bases not matched to a gene: 7. This CDR3 is 15 amino acids long.

This rearrangement joins TRBV6-5 to TRBJ2-3; D might be TRBD1 or TRBD2, each matching 6 bases. In germline, CDR1 is MNHEY, CDR2 SVGAGI. The V and J ends lost 0 bases and 4 bases respectively, with 11 bases between them. The CDR3 covers 15 residues. CDR3 in amino acids: CASSYSAGEADTQYF. The CDR3 coding sequence is TGTGCCAGCAGTTACTCGGCAGGGGAGGCAGATACGCAGTATTTT.

The rearrangement uses TRBV6-5 and TRBJ2-5; D is ambiguous. The CDR3 spans 14 residues. From germline, CDR1 is MNHEY and CDR2 SVGAGI. V dropped 2 bases and J dropped 5 bases, with 12 bases sitting between them. CDR3 residues: CASSYRVGWETQYF. The CDR3 nucleotides read TGTGCCAGCAGTTACAGGGTCGGTTGGGAGACCCAGTACTTC.

The V call is TRBV5-1, the J call TRBJ1-5, with D maybe TRBD1 (5 bases). CDR1 is SGHRS and CDR2 is YFSETQ in the germline V gene. This CDR3 spans 16 amino acids. V gave up 0 bases and J gave up 0 bases, with 10 bases separating them. The CDR3 protein is CASSLGTGNSNQPQHF. In DNA form, the CDR3 reads TGCGCCAGCAGCTTGGGAACAGGTAATAGCAATCAGCCCCAGCATTTT.

The V call is TRBV7-2, the J call TRBJ1-2; D is unresolved. The CDR3 has 11 amino acids. CDR1 and CDR2 (germline): SGHTA, FQGNSA. Trimming removed 1 base at V and 3 bases at J, with 0 bases between. The CDR3 region is CASSLDYGYTF. The DNA for the CDR3 is TGTGCCAGCAGCTTAGACTATGGCTACACCTTC.

The chain has TRBV28 and TRBJ1-2, with D hard to call. This CDR3 has 13 residues. V lost 5 bases and J lost 7, with 14 bases in between. CDR1 MDHEN and CDR2 SYDVKM come from the germline V gene. In DNA form, the CDR3 reads TGTGCCAGCAGTACCAGTGACATTCGTGGCTACACCTTC. This encodes CASSTSDIRGYTF.

This chain joins TRBV15 and TRBJ2-1, with unresolved D. This CDR3 is built from 11 residues. The V gene lost 5 bases and the J gene lost 4 bases, with 3 bases spanning the gap. Germline V lookup: CDR1 LNHNV, CDR2 YYDKDF (reference sequence). CDR3 bases: TGTGCCACCAGCGGGTACAATGAGCAGTTCTTC. Protein: CATSGYNEQFF.

Concerning this clone itself: A junction end diverges from the germline sequence, so it may reflect a read error. The CDR3: CASSFGVGELFF. The CDR3 coding sequence is TGTGCTAGCAGCTTCGGGGTCGGGGAGCTGTTTTTT. J is TRBJ2-2 and V is TRBV7-7; weak D call: TRBD2 (5 bases). This CDR3 region has 12 residues. Looked up from germline, CDR1 is SSHAT and CDR2 is FNYEAQ (reference sequence).

The rearrangement uses TRBV11-2 and TRBJ2-3; perhaps TRBD2 as D (5 bases). V shed 4 bases and J shed 4 bases, with 9 bases lying between them. Germline V gene data show CDR1 as SGHAT and CDR2 as FQNNGV. This CDR3 comprises 13 residues. CDR3 sequence: CASSSMRADTQYF. DNA for the CDR3: TGTGCCAGCAGCTCAATGCGGGCAGATACGCAGTATTTT.

This sequence joins TRBV11-2 and TRBJ2-2, with D possibly being TRBD1 (6 bases). The length of the CDR3 is 17 residues. V lost 1 base to trimming and J lost 3 bases, with 15 bases between them. Germline CDR1 and CDR2: SGHAT and FQNNGV. CDR3 bases: TGTGCCAGCAGCTTAGTACAGGGCAGTTCGGACACCGGGGAGCTGTTTTTT. It specifies CASSLVQGSSDTGELFF. The full variable domain, in which reference TRBV11-2 and TRBJ2-2 provide the parts outside the CDR3, is EAGVAQSPRYKIIEKRQSVAFWCNPISGHATLYWYQQILGQGPKLLIQFQNNGVVDDSQLPKDRFSAERLKGVDSTLKIQPAKLEDSAVYLCASSLVQGSSDTGELFFGEGSRLTVL.

This clone has just a few counts. The J gene is TRBJ1-1, the V gene TRBV7-9; D is possibly TRBD1 (6 bases). In germline, CDR1 is SEHNR, CDR2 FQNEAQ (reference sequence). Trimming left V 5 bases short and J 0 bases short, with 10 bases between. The CDR3 contains 14 residues. The CDR3 sequence: CASSIGQLNTEAFF. The CDR3, as DNA: TGTGCCAGCAGCATTGGACAGTTGAACACTGAAGCTTTCTTT.

V and J are TRBV11-1 and TRBJ2-3; 14 positions match TRBD2. Germline CDR1 SGHAT, CDR2 FQDESV (reference sequence). This CDR3 contains 17 residues. The junction had 6 bases not matched to a gene; V was cut back by 5 bases and J by 2 bases. The CDR3 here is CASSPGTSGGPTDTQYF. CDR3 nucleotide sequence: TGTGCCAGCAGCCCAGGGACTAGCGGGGGTCCCACAGATACGCAGTATTTT.

V and J are TRBV27 and TRBJ1-6, with D hard to call. Trimming stripped 3 bases from V and 8 bases from J, with 5 bases between. CDR1 and CDR2 from the germline V gene are MNHEY and SMNVEV (reference sequence). This CDR3 is built from 12 residues. The CDR3 region is CASSFFDSPLHF. CDR3 bases: TGTGCCAGCAGTTTCTTCGATTCACCCCTCCACTTT.

In regard to this clone: At one boundary the junction diverges from the germline segment, which might be a read error. The chain has TRBV19 and TRBJ2-7; TRBD1 is a possible D gene (6 bases). This CDR3 has 13 residues. Germline V gives CDR1 LNHDA, CDR2 SQIVND (reference sequence). CDR3 in DNA: TGTGCCAGTAGTATAGATCTGGCAGGGGAGATGGACTTC. Protein: CASSIDLAGEMDF.

This clone was seen more than once but under ten times. The gene calls are TRBV19 and TRBJ2-2, with TRBD1 matching 7 bases. V lost 5 bases and J lost 6; bases outside the gene matches: 9. The germline V gene encodes CDR1 LNHDA and CDR2 SQIVND (reference sequence). CDR3 size: 15 residues. This CDR3 is CASSLGVTGAGELFF. The CDR3 bases are TGTGCCAGTAGTTTAGGGGTCACAGGGGCCGGGGAGCTGTTTTTT.

The chain has TRBV18 and TRBJ1-2; 7 nucleotides agree with TRBD1. V trimming: 4 bases; J trimming: 5 bases; junction bases outside the gene matches: 10. In germline, CDR1 is KGHSH, CDR2 LQKENI. The CDR3 extends over 15 amino acids. DNA for the CDR3: TGTGCCAGCTCACTGGACAGGATTCATGTATATGGCTACACCTTC. Its protein product is CASSLDRIHVYGYTF. The variable domain in full, with the rest retrieved from reference TRBV18 and TRBJ1-2, is NAGVMQNPRHLVRRRGQEARLRCSPMKGHSHVYWYRQLPEEGLKFMVYLQKENIIDESGMPKERFSAEFPKEGPSILRIQQVVRGDSAAYFCASSLDRIHVYGYTFGSGTRLTVV.

This clone appeared once. The chain employs TRBV5-5 and TRBJ1-2, with 7 bases lining up with TRBD1. Trimming removed 4 bases from V and 3 bases from J; junction bases left unmatched: 9. Germline CDR1 and CDR2: SGHKS and YYEKEE (reference sequence). The CDR3 extends over 15 amino acids. CDR3 residues: CASSTTDRVYYGYTF. The CDR3 region has the DNA TGTGCCAGCAGCACAACCGACAGGGTCTACTATGGCTACACCTTC.

The gene calls are TRBV28 and TRBJ1-3; the match to TRBD1 covers 7 bases. V trimming: 5 bases; J trimming: 4 bases; junction bases outside the gene matches: 11. From germline, CDR1 is MDHEN and CDR2 SYDVKM. This CDR3 has 16 residues. This CDR3 is CASSPWDSFSGNTIYF. The CDR3 bases are TGTGCCAGCAGTCCATGGGACAGCTTCTCGGGAAACACCATATATTTT.

This clone was seen a few times. V gene TRBV6-1 combines with J gene TRBJ2-7; 10 bases align to TRBD1. This CDR3 has 14 amino acids. Trimming cost V 7 bases and J 4 bases; bases outside gene matches: 7. Germline values: CDR1 MNHNS, CDR2 SASEGT. The CDR3 region has the DNA TGTGCCAGCAAGGTAGGGACAGGGGTGTACGAGCAGTACTTC. Amino acids: CASKVGTGVYEQYF.

The rearrangement links TRBV6-6 to TRBJ2-7; 7 positions agree with TRBD1. The trim removed 6 bases at V and 1 base at J, leaving 9 bases unmatched. This CDR3 is 15 amino acids long. The V gene's germline CDR1 is MNHNY and CDR2 SVGAGI (reference sequence). The CDR3 region has the DNA TGTGCCAGCAGACCCCAACAGGGGCGATCCTACGAGCAGTACTTC. Residues: CASRPQQGRSYEQYF.

This chain links TRBV6-6 with TRBJ1-2; 10 nucleotides agree with TRBD1. V lost 10 bases and J lost 7; bases outside the gene matches: 18. The germline gives CDR1 MNHNY, CDR2 SVGAGI (reference sequence). This CDR3 region has 16 residues. CDR3 DNA sequence: TGTGCCATCACCAACGCCGGCGGGGGACAGGGGCCTGGCTACACCTTC. This sequence encodes CAITNAGGGQGPGYTF.

The chain couples TRBV19 to TRBJ2-5, with 10 bases fitting TRBD2. Germline CDR1 and CDR2: LNHDA and SQIVND (reference sequence). The CDR3 loop spans 14 amino acids. V shed 10 bases, J shed 6 bases, and the junction held 11 bases outside the gene matches. The CDR3: CATASGGQTKTQYF. The CDR3 DNA reads as TGTGCCACCGCTAGCGGGGGTCAAACAAAGACCCAGTACTTC.

This clone is a singleton in its sample. The genes are TRBV7-2 and TRBJ2-5, with a tentative D call TRBD1 (6 bases). The CDR3 runs 13 residues. V gave up 1 base and J gave up 3 bases, with 6 bases separating them. Germline V gene lookup returns CDR1 SGHTA and CDR2 FQGNSA. The CDR3 region has the DNA TGTGCCAGCAGCTTAGACAGGGAAGAGACCCAGTACTTC. Translation gives CASSLDREETQYF.

The V call is TRBV28, the J call TRBJ2-3; D is uncertain. Trimming cost V 7 bases and J 8 bases, with 16 bases left between them. Germline lookup yields CDR1 MDHEN and CDR2 SYDVKM. The CDR3 has 13 amino acids. The DNA of the CDR3 is TGTGCCAGCAATACAAGGGTGCGCAGTACGCAGTATTTT. Translation: CASNTRVRSTQYF.

The count of this clone is one. The rearrangement joins TRBV5-1 to TRBJ1-3; 9 bases are a match to TRBD1. Germline trimming cut 3 bases from V and 5 bases from J; bases unmatched to any gene: 9. The CDR3 has 16 residues. From germline, CDR1 is SGHRS and CDR2 YFSETQ. CDR3 protein: CASSSQGQGSRNTIYF. CDR3 DNA sequence: TGCGCCAGCAGCTCACAAGGACAGGGGAGTAGAAACACCATATATTTT.